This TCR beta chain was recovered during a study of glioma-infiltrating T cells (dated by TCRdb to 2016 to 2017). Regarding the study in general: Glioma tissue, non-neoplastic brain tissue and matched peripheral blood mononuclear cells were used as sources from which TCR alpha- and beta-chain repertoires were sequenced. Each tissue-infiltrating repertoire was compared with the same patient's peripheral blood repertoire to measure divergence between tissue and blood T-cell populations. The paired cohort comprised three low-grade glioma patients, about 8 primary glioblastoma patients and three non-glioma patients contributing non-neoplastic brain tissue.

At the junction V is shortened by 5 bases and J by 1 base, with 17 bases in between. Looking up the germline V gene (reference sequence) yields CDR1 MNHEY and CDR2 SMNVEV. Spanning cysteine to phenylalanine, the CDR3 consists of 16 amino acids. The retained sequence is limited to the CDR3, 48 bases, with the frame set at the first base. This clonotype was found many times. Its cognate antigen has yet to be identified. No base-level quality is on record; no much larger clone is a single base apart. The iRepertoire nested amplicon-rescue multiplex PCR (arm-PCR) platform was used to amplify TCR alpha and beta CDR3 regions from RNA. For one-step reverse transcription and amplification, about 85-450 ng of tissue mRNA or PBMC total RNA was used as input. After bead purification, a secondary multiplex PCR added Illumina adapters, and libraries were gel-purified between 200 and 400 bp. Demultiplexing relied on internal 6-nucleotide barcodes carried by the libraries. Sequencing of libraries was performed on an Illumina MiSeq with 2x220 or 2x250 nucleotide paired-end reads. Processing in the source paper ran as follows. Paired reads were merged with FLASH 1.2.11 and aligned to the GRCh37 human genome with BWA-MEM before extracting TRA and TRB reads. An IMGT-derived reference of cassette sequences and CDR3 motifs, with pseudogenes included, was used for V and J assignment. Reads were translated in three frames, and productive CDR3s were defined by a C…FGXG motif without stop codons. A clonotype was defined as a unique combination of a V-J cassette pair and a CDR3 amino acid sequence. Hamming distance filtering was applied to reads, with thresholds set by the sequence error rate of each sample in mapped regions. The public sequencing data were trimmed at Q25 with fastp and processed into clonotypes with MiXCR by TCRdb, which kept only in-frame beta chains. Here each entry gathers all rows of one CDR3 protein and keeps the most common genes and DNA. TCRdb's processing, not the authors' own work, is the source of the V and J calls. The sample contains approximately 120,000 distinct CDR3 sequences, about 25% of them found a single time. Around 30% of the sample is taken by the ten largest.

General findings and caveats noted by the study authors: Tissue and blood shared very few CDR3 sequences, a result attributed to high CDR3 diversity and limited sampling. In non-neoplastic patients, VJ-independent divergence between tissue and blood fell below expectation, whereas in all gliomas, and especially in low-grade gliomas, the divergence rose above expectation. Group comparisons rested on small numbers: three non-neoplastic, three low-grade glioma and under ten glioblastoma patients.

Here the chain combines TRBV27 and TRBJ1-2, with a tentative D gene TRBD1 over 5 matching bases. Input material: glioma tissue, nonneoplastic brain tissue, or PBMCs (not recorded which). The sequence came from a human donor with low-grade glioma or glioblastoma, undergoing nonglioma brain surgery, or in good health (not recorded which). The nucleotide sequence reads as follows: TGTGCCAGCAGTCCGCCCGGCGGGGGGTTTAACTATGGCTACACCTTC. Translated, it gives CASSPPGGGFNYGYTF.